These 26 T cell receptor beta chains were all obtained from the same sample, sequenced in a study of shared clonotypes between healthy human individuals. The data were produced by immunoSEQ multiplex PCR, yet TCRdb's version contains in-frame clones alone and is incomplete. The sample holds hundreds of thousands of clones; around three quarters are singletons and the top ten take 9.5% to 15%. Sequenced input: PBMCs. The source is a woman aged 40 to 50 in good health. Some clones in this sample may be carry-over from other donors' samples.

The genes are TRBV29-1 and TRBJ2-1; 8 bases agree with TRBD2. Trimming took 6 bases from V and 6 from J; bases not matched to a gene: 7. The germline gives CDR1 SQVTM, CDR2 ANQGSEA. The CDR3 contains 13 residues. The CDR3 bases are TGCAGCGTGGGCAGGACTAGCCTCAATGAGCAGTTCTTC. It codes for CSVGRTSLNEQFF.

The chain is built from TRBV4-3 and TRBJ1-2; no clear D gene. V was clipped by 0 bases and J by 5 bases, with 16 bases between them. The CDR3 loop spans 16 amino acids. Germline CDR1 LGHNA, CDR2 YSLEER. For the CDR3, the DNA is TGCGCCAGCAGCCAAGATCGTCGTCTCTTGCGGTATGGCTACACCTTC. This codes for CASSQDRRLLRYGYTF.

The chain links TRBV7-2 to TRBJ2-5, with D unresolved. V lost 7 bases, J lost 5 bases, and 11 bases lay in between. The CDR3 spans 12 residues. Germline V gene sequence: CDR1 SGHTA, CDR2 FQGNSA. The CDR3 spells CASTEKLETQYF. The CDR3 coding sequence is TGTGCCAGCACGGAAAAACTCGAGACCCAGTACTTC. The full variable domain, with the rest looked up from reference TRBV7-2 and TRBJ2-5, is GAGVSQSPSNKVTEKGKDVELRCDPISGHTALYWYRQSLGQGLEFLIYFQGNSAPDKSGLPSDRFSAERTGGSVSTLTIQRTQQEDSAVYLCASTEKLETQYFGPGTRLLVL.

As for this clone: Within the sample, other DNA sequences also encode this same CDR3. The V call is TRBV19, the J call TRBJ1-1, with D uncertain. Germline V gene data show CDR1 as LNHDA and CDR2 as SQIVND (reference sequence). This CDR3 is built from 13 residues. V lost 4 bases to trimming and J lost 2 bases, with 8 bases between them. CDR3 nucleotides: TGTGCCAGTAGTAGTCAGGCAAACACTGAAGCTTTCTTT. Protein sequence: CASSSQANTEAFF.

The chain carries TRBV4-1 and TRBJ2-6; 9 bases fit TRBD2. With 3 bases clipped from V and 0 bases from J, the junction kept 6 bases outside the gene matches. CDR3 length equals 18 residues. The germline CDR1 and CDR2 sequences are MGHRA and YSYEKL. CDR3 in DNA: TGCGCCAGCAGCCATGCACTAGCGGGTGACTCTGGGGCCAACGTCCTGACTTTC. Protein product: CASSHALAGDSGANVLTF.

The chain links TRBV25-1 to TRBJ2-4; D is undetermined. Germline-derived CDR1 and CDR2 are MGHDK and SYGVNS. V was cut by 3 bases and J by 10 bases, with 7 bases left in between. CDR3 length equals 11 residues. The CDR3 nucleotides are TGTGCCAGCAGTGACAGCCTAATTCAGTACTTC. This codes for CASSDSLIQYF.

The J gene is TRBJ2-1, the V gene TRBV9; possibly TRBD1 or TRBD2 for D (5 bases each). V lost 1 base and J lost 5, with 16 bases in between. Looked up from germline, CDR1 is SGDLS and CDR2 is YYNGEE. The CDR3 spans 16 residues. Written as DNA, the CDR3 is TGTGCCAGCAGCGTACAGGGTGGGGGAAACCACAATGAGCAGTTCTTC. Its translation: CASSVQGGGNHNEQFF. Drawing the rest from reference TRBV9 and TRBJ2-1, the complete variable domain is DSGVTQTPKHLITATGQRVTLRCSPRSGDLSVYWYQQSLDQGLQFLIQYYNGEERAKGNILERFSAQQFPDLHSELNLSSLELGDSALYFCASSVQGGGNHNEQFFGPGTRLTVL.

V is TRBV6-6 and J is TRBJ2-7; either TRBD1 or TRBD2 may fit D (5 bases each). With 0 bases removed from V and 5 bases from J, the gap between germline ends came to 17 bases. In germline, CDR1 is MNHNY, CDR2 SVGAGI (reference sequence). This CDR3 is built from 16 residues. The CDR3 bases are TGTGCCAGCAGTTACTCGATAGGGGACGCCACCCACGAGCAGTACTTC. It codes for CASSYSIGDATHEQYF.

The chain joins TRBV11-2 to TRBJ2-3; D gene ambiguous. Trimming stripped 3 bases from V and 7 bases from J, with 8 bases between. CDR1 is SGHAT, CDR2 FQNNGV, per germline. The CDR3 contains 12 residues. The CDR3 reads CASSLNAYTQYF. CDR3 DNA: TGTGCCAGCAGCTTGAACGCCTATACGCAGTATTTT. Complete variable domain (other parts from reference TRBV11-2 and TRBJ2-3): EAGVAQSPRYKIIEKRQSVAFWCNPISGHATLYWYQQILGQGPKLLIQFQNNGVVDDSQLPKDRFSAERLKGVDSTLKIQPAKLEDSAVYLCASSLNAYTQYFGPGTRLTVL.

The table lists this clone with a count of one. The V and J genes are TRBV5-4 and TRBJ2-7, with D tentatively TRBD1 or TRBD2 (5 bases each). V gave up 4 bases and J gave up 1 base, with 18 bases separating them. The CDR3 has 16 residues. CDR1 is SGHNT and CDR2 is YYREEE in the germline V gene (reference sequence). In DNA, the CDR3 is TGTGCCAGCAGCCCCGAGCTCGGGACGGCTTCCTACGAGCAGTACTTC. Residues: CASSPELGTASYEQYF.

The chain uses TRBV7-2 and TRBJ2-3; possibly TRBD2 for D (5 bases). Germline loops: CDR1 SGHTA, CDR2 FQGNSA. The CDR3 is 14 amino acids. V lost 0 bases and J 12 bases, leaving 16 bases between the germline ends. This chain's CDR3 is CASSLAILDIYQYF. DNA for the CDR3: TGTGCCAGCAGCTTAGCTATACTAGACATATATCAGTATTTT.

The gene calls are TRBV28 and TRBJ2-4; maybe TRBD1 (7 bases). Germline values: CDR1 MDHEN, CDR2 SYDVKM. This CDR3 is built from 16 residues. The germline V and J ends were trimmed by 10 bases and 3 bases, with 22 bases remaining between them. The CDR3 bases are TGTGCCACTGCCTACGCGGGACAGTGGGTCAAAAACATTCAGTACTTC. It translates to CATAYAGQWVKNIQYF.

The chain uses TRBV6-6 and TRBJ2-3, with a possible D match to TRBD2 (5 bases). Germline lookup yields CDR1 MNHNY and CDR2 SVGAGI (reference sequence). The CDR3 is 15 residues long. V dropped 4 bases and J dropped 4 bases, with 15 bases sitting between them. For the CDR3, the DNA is TGTGCCAGCAGTTCTTCCCGGGAATCCCCAGATACGCAGTATTTT. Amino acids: CASSSSRESPDTQYF.

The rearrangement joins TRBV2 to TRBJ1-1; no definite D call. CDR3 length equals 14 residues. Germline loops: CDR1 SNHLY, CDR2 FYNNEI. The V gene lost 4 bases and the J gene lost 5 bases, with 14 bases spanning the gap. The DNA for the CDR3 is TGTGCCAGCAGTGCGAGGTCGGTTTTGACTGAAGCTTTCTTT. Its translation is CASSARSVLTEAFF.

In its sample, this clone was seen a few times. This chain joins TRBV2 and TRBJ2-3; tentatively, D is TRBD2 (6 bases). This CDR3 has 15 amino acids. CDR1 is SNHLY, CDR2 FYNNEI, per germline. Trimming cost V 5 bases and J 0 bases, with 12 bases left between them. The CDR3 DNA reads TGTGCCAGCAGTAATAGCGGAACTAGCACAGATACGCAGTATTTT. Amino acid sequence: CASSNSGTSTDTQYF.

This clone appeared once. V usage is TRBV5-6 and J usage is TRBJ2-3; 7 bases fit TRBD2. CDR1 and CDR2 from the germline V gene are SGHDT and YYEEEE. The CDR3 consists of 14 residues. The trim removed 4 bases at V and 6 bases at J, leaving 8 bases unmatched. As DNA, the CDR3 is TGTGCCAGCAGCCGATACGGGGGGAGTGATACGCAGTATTTT. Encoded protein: CASSRYGGSDTQYF.

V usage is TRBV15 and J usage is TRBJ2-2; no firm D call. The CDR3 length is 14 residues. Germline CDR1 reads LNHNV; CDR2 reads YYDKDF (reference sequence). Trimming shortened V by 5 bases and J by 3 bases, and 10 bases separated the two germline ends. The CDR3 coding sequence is TGTGCCACCAGCCTAGACCCTTACACCGGGGAGCTGTTTTTT. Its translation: CATSLDPYTGELFF.

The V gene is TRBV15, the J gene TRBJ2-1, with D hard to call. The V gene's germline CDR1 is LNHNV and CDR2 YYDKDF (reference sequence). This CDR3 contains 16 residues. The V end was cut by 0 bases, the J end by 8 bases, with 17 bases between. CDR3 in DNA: TGTGCCACCAGCAGAGATCGCCTGGGGTCGGGTGATGAGCAGTTCTTC. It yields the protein CATSRDRLGSGDEQFF.

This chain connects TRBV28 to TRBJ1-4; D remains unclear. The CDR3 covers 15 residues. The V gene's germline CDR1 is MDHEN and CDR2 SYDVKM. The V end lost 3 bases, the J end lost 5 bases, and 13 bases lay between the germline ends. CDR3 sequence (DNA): TGTGCCAGCAGTTTTTCGTCCGGCGCGAATGAAAAACTGTTTTTT. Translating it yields CASSFSSGANEKLFF.

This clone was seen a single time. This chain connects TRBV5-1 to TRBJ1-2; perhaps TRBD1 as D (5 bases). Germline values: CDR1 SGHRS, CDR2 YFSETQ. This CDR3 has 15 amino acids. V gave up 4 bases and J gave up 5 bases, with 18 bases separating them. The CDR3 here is CASSTGPFEEYGYTF. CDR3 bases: TGCGCCAGCAGCACGGGACCCTTTGAGGAGTATGGCTACACCTTC.

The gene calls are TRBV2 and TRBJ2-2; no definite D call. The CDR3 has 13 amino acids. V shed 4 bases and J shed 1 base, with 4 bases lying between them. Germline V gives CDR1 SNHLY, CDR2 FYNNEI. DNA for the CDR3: TGTGCCAGCAGTGGTGGGAACACCGGGGAGCTGTTTTTT. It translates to CASSGGNTGELFF.

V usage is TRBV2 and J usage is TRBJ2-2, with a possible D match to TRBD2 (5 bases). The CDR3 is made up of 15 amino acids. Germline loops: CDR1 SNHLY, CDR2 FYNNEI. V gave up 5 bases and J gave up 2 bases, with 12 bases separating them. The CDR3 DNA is TGTGCCAGCAGTCTATACACTAGAAACACCGGGGAGCTGTTTTTT. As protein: CASSLYTRNTGELFF.

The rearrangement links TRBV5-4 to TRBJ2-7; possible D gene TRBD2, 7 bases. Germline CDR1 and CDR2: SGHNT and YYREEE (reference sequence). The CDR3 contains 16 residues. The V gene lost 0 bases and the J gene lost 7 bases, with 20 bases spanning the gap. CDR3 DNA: TGTGCCAGCAGCTTGGGGGTAACAGGGAGGGCTGGGGAGCAGTACTTC. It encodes CASSLGVTGRAGEQYF.

CDR3 sequence reads: CAPLLSLYLNQPQHF. The CDR3 bases are TGCGCCCCCCTTCTGTCCCTTTACCTAAATCAGCCCCAGCATTTT. The rearrangement joins TRBV10-2 to TRBJ1-5; no clear D gene. The V and J ends lost 11 bases and 4 bases respectively, with 21 bases between them. The germline V gene has CDR1 WSHSY and CDR2 SAAADI. The CDR3 runs 15 residues.

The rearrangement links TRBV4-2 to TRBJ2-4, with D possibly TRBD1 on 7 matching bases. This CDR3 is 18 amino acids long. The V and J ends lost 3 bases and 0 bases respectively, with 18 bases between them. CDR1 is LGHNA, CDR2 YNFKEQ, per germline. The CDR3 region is CASSHLLTGTLAKNIQYF. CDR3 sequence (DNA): TGTGCCAGCAGCCACCTCCTGACAGGGACTCTAGCCAAAAACATTCAGTACTTC.

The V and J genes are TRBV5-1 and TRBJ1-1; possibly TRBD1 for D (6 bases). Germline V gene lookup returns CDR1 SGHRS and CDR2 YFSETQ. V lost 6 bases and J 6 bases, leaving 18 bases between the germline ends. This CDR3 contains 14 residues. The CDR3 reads CASTVGGDLPEAFF. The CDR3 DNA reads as TGCGCCAGCACCGTAGGGGGGGACTTGCCTGAAGCTTTCTTT.